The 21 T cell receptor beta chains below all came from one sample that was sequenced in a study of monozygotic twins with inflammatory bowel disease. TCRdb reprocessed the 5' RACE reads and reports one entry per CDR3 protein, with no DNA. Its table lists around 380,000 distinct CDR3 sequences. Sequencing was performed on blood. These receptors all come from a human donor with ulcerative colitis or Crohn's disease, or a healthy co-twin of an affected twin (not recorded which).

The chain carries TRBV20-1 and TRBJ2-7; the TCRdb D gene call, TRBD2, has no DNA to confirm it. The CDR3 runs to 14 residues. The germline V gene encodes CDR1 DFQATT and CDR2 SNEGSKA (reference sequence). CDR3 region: CSAISGGPLDEQYF.

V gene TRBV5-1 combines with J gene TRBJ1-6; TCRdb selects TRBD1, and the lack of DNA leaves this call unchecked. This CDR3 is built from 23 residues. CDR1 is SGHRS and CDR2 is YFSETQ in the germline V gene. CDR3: CASSPQRSGHTGPRNSYNSPLHF.

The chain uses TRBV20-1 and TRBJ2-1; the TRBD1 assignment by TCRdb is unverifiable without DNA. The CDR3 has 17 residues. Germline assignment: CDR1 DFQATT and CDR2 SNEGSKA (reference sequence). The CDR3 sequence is CSASPLNYPGVYNEQFF.

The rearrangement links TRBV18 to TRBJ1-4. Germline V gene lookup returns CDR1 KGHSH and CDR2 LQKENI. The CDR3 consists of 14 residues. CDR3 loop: CASSLSGEDEKLFF.

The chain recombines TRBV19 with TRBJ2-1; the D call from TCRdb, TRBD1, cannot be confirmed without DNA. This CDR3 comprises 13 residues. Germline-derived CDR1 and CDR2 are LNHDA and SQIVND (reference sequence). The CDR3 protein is CASSVRGGNEQFF.

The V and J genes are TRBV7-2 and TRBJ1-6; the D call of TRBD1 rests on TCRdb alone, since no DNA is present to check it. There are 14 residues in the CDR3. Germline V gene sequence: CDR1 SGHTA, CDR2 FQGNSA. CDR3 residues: CASMKTGVNSPLHF. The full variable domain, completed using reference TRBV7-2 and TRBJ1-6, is GAGVSQSPSNKVTEKGKDVELRCDPISGHTALYWYRQSLGQGLEFLIYFQGNSAPDKSGLPSDRFSAERTGGSVSTLTIQRTQQEDSAVYLCASMKTGVNSPLHFGNGTRLTVT.

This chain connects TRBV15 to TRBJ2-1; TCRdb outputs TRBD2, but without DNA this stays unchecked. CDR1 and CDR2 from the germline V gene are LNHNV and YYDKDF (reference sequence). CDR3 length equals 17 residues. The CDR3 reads CATSPWLAGKTDNEQFF.

The CDR3 protein is CASSSQGLPDNEQFF. This chain uses TRBV5-5 with TRBJ2-1; the D call from TCRdb, TRBD2, cannot be confirmed without DNA. Germline values: CDR1 SGHKS, CDR2 YYEKEE (reference sequence). The length of the CDR3 is 15 residues.

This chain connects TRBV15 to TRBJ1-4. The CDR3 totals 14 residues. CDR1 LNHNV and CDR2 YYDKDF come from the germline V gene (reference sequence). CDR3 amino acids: CATSPRRGSEKLFF.

CDR3 sequence: CASSQVAGGLDEQFF. The chain is built from TRBV4-2 and TRBJ2-1; the D call from TCRdb, TRBD2, cannot be confirmed without DNA. Germline-derived CDR1 and CDR2 are LGHNA and YNFKEQ. The CDR3 loop spans 15 amino acids.

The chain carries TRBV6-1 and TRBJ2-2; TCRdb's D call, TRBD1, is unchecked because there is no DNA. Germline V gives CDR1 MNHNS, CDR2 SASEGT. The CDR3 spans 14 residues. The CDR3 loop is CASSAGGGSGELFF.

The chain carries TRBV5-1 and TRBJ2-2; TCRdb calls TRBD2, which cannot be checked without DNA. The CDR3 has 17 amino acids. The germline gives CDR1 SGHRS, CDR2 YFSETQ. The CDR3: CASTGLAGAGNTGELFF.

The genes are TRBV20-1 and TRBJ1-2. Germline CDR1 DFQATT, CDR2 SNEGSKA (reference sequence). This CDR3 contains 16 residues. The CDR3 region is CSARSGRGRQKYGYTF.

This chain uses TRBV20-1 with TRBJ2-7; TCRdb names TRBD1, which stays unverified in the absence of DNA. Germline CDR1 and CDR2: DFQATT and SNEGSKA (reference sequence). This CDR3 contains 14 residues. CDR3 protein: CSAITGTVAYEQYF.

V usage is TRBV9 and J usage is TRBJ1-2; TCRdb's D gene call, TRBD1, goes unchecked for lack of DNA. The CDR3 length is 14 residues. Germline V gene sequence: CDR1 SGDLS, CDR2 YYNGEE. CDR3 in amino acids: CASSASGQGGGYTF. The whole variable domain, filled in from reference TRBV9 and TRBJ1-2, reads DSGVTQTPKHLITATGQRVTLRCSPRSGDLSVYWYQQSLDQGLQFLIQYYNGEERAKGNILERFSAQQFPDLHSELNLSSLELGDSALYFCASSASGQGGGYTFGSGTRLTVV.

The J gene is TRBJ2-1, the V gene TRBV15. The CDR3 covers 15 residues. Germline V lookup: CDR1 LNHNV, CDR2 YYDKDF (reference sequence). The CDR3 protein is CATSIQDRLRNEQFF.

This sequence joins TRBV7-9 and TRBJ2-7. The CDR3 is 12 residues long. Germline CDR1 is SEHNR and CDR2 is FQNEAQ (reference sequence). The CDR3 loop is CASSSVVYEQYF.

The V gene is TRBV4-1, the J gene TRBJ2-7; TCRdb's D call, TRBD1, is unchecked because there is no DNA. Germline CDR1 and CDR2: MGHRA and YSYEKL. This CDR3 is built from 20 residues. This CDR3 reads CASSQFIGGAPSHTYYEQYF.

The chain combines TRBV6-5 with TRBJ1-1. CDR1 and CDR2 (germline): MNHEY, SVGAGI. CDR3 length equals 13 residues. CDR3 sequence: CASSYDGNTEAFF.

CDR3 sequence reads: CASSLGSGGSPLHF. The V call is TRBV7-9, the J call TRBJ1-6. The length of the CDR3 is 14 residues. CDR1 SEHNR and CDR2 FQNEAQ come from the germline V gene (reference sequence).

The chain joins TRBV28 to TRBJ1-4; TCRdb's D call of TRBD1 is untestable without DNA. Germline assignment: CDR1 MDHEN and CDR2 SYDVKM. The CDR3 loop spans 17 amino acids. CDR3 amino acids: CASSGSGLGTVGGKLFF. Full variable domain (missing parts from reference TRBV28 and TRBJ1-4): DVKVTQSSRYLVKRTGEKVFLECVQDMDHENMFWYRQDPGLGLRLIYFSYDVKMKEKGDIPEGYSVSREKKERFSLILESASTNQTSMYLCASSGSGLGTVGGKLFFGSGTQLSVL.